Described below is a single TCR beta chain sequence and its context. Its antigen is not identified. The data belong to a study of cytomegalovirus exposure and HLA in healthy donors. The study, taken as a whole, reports: Most TCR sequences showed up rarely, but some public TCRs showed up in many donors.

Trimming took 4 bases from V and 6 from J; bases not matched to a gene: 7. The length of the CDR3 is 15 residues. The germline V gene has CDR1 SGHDN and CDR2 FVKESK. Primers for the PCR totalled 60 Vbeta and 13 Jbeta. Sequencing used immunoSEQ multiplex PCR; TCRdb keeps in-frame clones, though not all of them. The sample records more than 150,000 clones, around 80% being singletons. V gene TRBV14 combines with J gene TRBJ2-1; TRBD1 matches 9 bases. Source material: PBMCs. This clonotype originated in a man younger than 35 in good health and CMV-seronegative. This CDR3 reads CASSPGQGPLNEQFF. The CDR3 DNA follows: TGTGCCAGCAGCCCCGGACAGGGGCCCCTCAATGAGCAGTTCTTC.